This passage covers 20 T cell receptor beta chains from one sample sequenced in a study of shared clonotypes between healthy human individuals. Measured with immunoSEQ multiplex PCR; TCRdb has only the in-frame clones, and not every one. Of 2 million to 2.5 million clones in the sample, 80% to 95% were seen once. Sequenced input: naive CD4+ T cells from PBMCs. Subset given: CD45RA+ positively selected. All receptors come from a man aged 18 to 30 in good health. Some clones in this sample may be carry-over from other donors' samples.

V is TRBV9 and J is TRBJ2-7; D may match TRBD1 or TRBD2 (5 bases each). Germline-derived CDR1 and CDR2 are SGDLS and YYNGEE. Trimming removed 4 bases from V and 0 bases from J, with 11 bases in between. CDR3 size: 14 residues. CDR3 sequence (DNA): TGTGCCAGCAGCCCCTCTGGGACCTCCTACGAGCAGTACTTC. Translating it yields CASSPSGTSYEQYF.

V gene TRBV7-2 combines with J gene TRBJ1-2, with D perhaps TRBD1 (6 bases). The CDR3 extends over 17 amino acids. V was trimmed by 4 bases and J by 5 bases, leaving 23 bases between them. Germline loops: CDR1 SGHTA, CDR2 FQGNSA. CDR3 in amino acids: CASSSRPQGPLVYGYTF. CDR3 coding DNA: TGTGCCAGCAGCTCCCGACCACAGGGCCCACTTGTGTATGGCTACACCTTC.

Regarding this clone: Different DNA sequences within this sample yield the same CDR3. This chain uses TRBV28 with TRBJ2-3, with 15 positions matching TRBD2. The V gene's germline CDR1 is MDHEN and CDR2 SYDVKM. Losses at the gene ends were 2 bases for V and 3 bases for J; bases not matched to a gene: 0. The CDR3 extends over 16 amino acids. This CDR3 is CASSLGTSGRTDTQYF. CDR3 nucleotides: TGTGCCAGCAGTTTAGGGACTAGCGGGAGGACAGATACGCAGTATTTT.

V and J are TRBV19 and TRBJ2-3; D might be TRBD1 or TRBD2, each matching 6 bases. Germline CDR1 LNHDA, CDR2 SQIVND (reference sequence). Trimming shortened V by 5 bases and J by 4 bases, and 16 bases separated the two germline ends. CDR3 length: 15 residues. CDR3 sequence reads: CASSPGQTGADTQYF. Written as DNA, the CDR3 is TGTGCCAGTAGTCCGGGACAAACGGGGGCAGATACGCAGTATTTT.

The rearrangement links TRBV30 to TRBJ1-4; D remains unclear. The germline gives CDR1 GTSNPN, CDR2 SVGIG (reference sequence). V lost 4 bases and J 2 bases, leaving 8 bases between the germline ends. The length of the CDR3 is 13 residues. This chain's CDR3 is CAWTQNTNEKLFF. CDR3 nucleotides: TGTGCCTGGACCCAGAATACTAATGAAAAACTGTTTTTT.

The chain has TRBV9 and TRBJ1-5, with D perhaps matching TRBD1 (5 bases). The CDR3 is made up of 11 amino acids. CDR1 is SGDLS, CDR2 YYNGEE, per germline. CDR3 protein: CGGLALEPQHF. The CDR3 DNA follows: TGTGGGGGCTTAGCGTTAGAGCCCCAGCATTTT.

The chain recombines TRBV11-2 with TRBJ2-7; D is undetermined. Trimming shortened V by 5 bases and J by 2 bases, and 4 bases separated the two germline ends. Germline values: CDR1 SGHAT, CDR2 FQNNGV. CDR3 size: 11 residues. The CDR3 sequence is CASSRTYEQYF. The CDR3 bases are TGTGCCAGCAGCCGGACCTACGAGCAGTACTTC.

The chain couples TRBV7-2 to TRBJ2-2; D is undetermined. Looked up from germline, CDR1 is SGHTA and CDR2 is FQGNSA. The CDR3 covers 13 residues. V shed 1 base and J shed 6 bases, with 6 bases lying between them. The CDR3 loop reads CASSLVDAGELFF. The CDR3 DNA follows: TGTGCCAGCAGCTTAGTGGACGCCGGGGAGCTGTTTTTT.

This chain connects TRBV7-8 to TRBJ1-5; tentatively, D is TRBD1 (5 bases). Per the germline V gene, CDR1 is SGHVS and CDR2 is FQNEAQ. The CDR3 runs 17 residues. The ends were cut back, 4 bases at V and 6 bases at J, with 22 bases in the middle. In DNA form, the CDR3 reads TGTGCCAGCAGCTCAATGGGGGGGGGATTGGAAGGTCAGCCCCAGCATTTT. Amino acid sequence: CASSSMGGGLEGQPQHF.

The chain employs TRBV5-3 and TRBJ2-5; no clear D gene. TRBV5-3 is identified as an open reading frame with a role that is uncertain. The V end was cut by 0 bases, the J end by 4 bases, with 10 bases between. This CDR3 is built from 14 residues. CDR3 sequence reads: CARSLARSPETQYF. The CDR3 nucleotides read TGTGCCAGAAGCTTGGCCCGCAGCCCAGAGACCCAGTACTTC.

The chain recombines TRBV7-9 with TRBJ1-1; possibly TRBD1 for D (5 bases). CDR3 length equals 14 residues. Between the trimmed V and J ends, which lost 5 bases and 4 bases, there was a span of 14 bases. Germline assignment: CDR1 SEHNR and CDR2 FQNEAQ (reference sequence). For the CDR3, the DNA is TGTGCCAGCAGCGACCTGGGTGGGGCCACTGAAGCTTTCTTT. The encoded protein is CASSDLGGATEAFF.

The gene calls are TRBV5-1 and TRBJ2-1, with D perhaps matching TRBD2 (6 bases). The CDR3 is made up of 17 amino acids. Germline assignment: CDR1 SGHRS and CDR2 YFSETQ. V was pared by 2 bases and J by 2 bases, with 17 bases between. This CDR3 is CASSFGGRSSAYNEQFF. Here the CDR3 DNA reads TGCGCCAGCAGCTTCGGTGGGAGGAGCTCGGCCTACAATGAGCAGTTCTTC.

The CDR3 loop reads CASSLGAPRDEQYF. The CDR3 DNA sequence: TGTGCCAGCAGCTTGGGGGCGCCGAGGGACGAGCAGTACTTC. The chain uses TRBV5-6 and TRBJ2-7, with D perhaps TRBD2 (5 bases). Per germline, CDR1 SGHDT and CDR2 YYEEEE. The ends were cut back, 0 bases at V and 5 bases at J, with 12 bases in the middle. There are 14 residues in the CDR3.

This rearrangement joins TRBV7-2 to TRBJ2-2, with 10 bases that match TRBD1. The CDR3 runs 16 residues. Trimming took 5 bases from V and 4 from J; bases not matched to a gene: 7. Germline V gene lookup returns CDR1 SGHTA and CDR2 FQGNSA. The CDR3 coding sequence is TGTGCCAGCAGCATGCTGGGACAGGGGTTCACCGGGGAGCTGTTTTTT. It translates to CASSMLGQGFTGELFF.

A remark on this clone: Other DNA sequences in this sample translate to the same CDR3. CDR3 protein: CASSVAGPYEQYF. Written as DNA, the CDR3 is TGTGCCAGCAGCGTAGCGGGACCTTACGAGCAGTACTTC. The gene calls are TRBV9 and TRBJ2-7; D may correspond to TRBD1 or TRBD2 (5 bases each). CDR1 and CDR2 (germline): SGDLS, YYNGEE. The CDR3 has 13 residues. V was clipped by 0 bases and J by 4 bases, with 8 bases between them. Drawing the rest from reference TRBV9 and TRBJ2-7, the complete variable domain is DSGVTQTPKHLITATGQRVTLRCSPRSGDLSVYWYQQSLDQGLQFLIQYYNGEERAKGNILERFSAQQFPDLHSELNLSSLELGDSALYFCASSVAGPYEQYFGPGTRLTVT.

The V call is TRBV28, the J call TRBJ2-7, with 8 bases that match TRBD1. CDR3 length equals 16 residues. CDR1 and CDR2 from the germline V gene are MDHEN and SYDVKM. V lost 5 bases to trimming and J lost 3 bases; unmatched junction nucleotides: 12. The CDR3 nucleotides are TGTGCCAGCAGTCCTATGACCGGGACAGGTAGCTACGAGCAGTACTTC. It is translated as CASSPMTGTGSYEQYF.

The chain is built from TRBV5-1 and TRBJ2-7; TRBD1 aligns across 7 bases. Germline lookup yields CDR1 SGHRS and CDR2 YFSETQ. The CDR3 loop spans 15 amino acids. V dropped 1 base and J dropped 0; count of bases not matched to a gene: 4. The CDR3 loop reads CASSLRDSLSYEQYF. The CDR3 bases are TGCGCCAGCAGCTTGAGGGACAGTCTCTCCTACGAGCAGTACTTC.

The chain combines TRBV6-1 with TRBJ1-4, with D tentatively TRBD1 (6 bases). CDR1 MNHNS and CDR2 SASEGT come from the germline V gene. This CDR3 has 13 residues. V lost 8 bases and J lost 14, with 21 bases in between. The CDR3 DNA reads TGTGCCAGCCGATCTAGGGGGGTTCGGGGGCTGTTTTTT. As protein: CASRSRGVRGLFF.

This sequence joins TRBV19 and TRBJ2-1, with 8 bases matching TRBD1. CDR3 length equals 12 residues. CDR1 LNHDA and CDR2 SQIVND come from the germline V gene (reference sequence). V gave up 1 base and J gave up 16 bases; unmatched junction bases: 6. CDR3 loop: CASSIAGTGRFF. In DNA form, the CDR3 reads TGTGCCAGTAGTATAGCCGGGACAGGCAGATTCTTC.

V usage is TRBV4-1 and J usage is TRBJ2-3; D uncertain. Trimming pared 2 bases from V and 0 bases from J, leaving 6 bases between. Per germline, CDR1 MGHRA and CDR2 YSYEKL. This CDR3 contains 14 residues. The CDR3 DNA reads TGCGCCAGCAGCCAACCATCTAGCACAGATACGCAGTATTTT. Its protein product is CASSQPSSTDTQYF.